This T cell receptor (beta chain) was profiled in a study of regulatory T cells in long-lasting Graves disease. Points from the study as a whole: Thyroid tissue was not studied; only peripheral blood was.

The CDR3 consists of 14 residues. Trimming removed 2 bases at V and 4 bases at J, with 11 bases between. Germline CDR1 MGHDK, CDR2 SYGVNS. According to the study, TCR beta libraries were built with iRepertoire HTBI primers and CDR3-region Arm-PCR. A single record per CDR3 protein comes from TCRdb applying MiXCR to the multiplex PCR reads. The sample consists of more than 300,000 distinct CDR3 sequences, roughly 16% of them appearing once. As to time point: newly diagnosed GD, antithyroid drugs for less than 3 months. Preparation of the TCR library used RNA extracted from PBMCs. The table lists this clonotype with many counts. As yet, its antigen is unknown.

The receptor was derived from a female donor with Graves disease. J is TRBJ1-1 and V is TRBV25-1; no clear D gene. Sequencing used peripheral blood mononuclear cells (PBMCs), obtained at new diagnosis, from a patient treated with antithyroid drugs. DNA of the CDR3: TGTGCCAGCAGTGAAACGGGGTCTCGCACTGAAGCTTTCTTT. It codes for CASSETGSRTEAFF.